Shown below are 15 T cell receptor beta chains from a single sample sequenced in a study of blood T cell repertoires in COVID-19. Profiled with immunoSEQ multiplex PCR; TCRdb holds only in-frame clones, not every one. The sample shows roughly 230,000 clones, more than 70% of them seen only once. Sequencing input: peripheral blood. All receptors come from a man aged 40-50 years with active or convalescent COVID-19.

The V and J genes are TRBV28 and TRBJ1-2; D possibly corresponds to TRBD1 (6 bases). The CDR3 consists of 15 residues. Trimming pared 4 bases from V and 7 bases from J, leaving 19 bases between. Germline V gene sequence: CDR1 MDHEN, CDR2 SYDVKM. For the CDR3, the DNA is TGTGCCAGCAGTTCCGGACAGCTACGTTTTGGTGGCTACACCTTC. Protein product: CASSSGQLRFGGYTF.

V and J are TRBV6-2 or TRBV6-3 and TRBJ1-1; 11 positions match TRBD1. The CDR3 has 16 residues. Germline trimming cut 5 bases from V and 3 bases from J; bases unmatched to any gene: 8. The germline V gene has CDR1 MNHEY and CDR2 SVGEGT. The CDR3 sequence: CASSPDRGLGDTEAFF. As DNA, the CDR3 is TGTGCCAGCAGTCCGGACAGGGGGCTTGGAGACACTGAAGCTTTCTTT.

The genes are TRBV19 and TRBJ2-5; D gene uncertain. The V gene lost 1 base and the J gene lost 1 base, with 4 bases spanning the gap. The germline V gene has CDR1 LNHDA and CDR2 SQIVND (reference sequence). There are 13 residues in the CDR3. In DNA form, the CDR3 reads TGTGCCAGTAGTATAGCCAGCCAAGAGACCCAGTACTTC. Protein sequence: CASSIASQETQYF.

In this sample, this clone turned up a few times. The J gene is TRBJ1-5, the V gene TRBV12-3 or TRBV12-4, with D unresolved. V lost 3 bases to trimming and J lost 1 base, with 4 bases between them. CDR3 size: 13 residues. In DNA, the CDR3 is TGTGCCAGCAGTTTTGGCAGCAATCAGCCCCAGCATTTT. The encoded protein is CASSFGSNQPQHF.

This sequence joins TRBV3-1 (or the pseudogene TRBV3-2) and TRBJ1-1; 9 nucleotides match TRBD1. The CDR3 is 14 amino acids. The V gene end was trimmed by 3 bases and the J gene end by 4 bases; junction bases not matched to a gene: 3. Germline V gives CDR1 LGHDT, CDR2 YNNKEL (reference sequence). DNA of the CDR3: TGTGCCAGCAGCCAGTCGGACAGGGGCACTGAAGCTTTCTTT. Residues: CASSQSDRGTEAFF.

The rearrangement joins TRBV19 to TRBJ1-2; TRBD1 aligns across 9 bases. V shed 10 bases, J shed 8 bases, and the junction held 14 bases outside the gene matches. From germline, CDR1 is LNHDA and CDR2 SQIVND (reference sequence). This CDR3 is built from 14 residues. The CDR3 DNA is TGTGCCACCAAACCGGGACAGGGCCCTAGGGGCTACACCTTC. Protein sequence: CATKPGQGPRGYTF.

The rearrangement uses TRBV2 and TRBJ1-6; TRBD1 matches at 7 bases. The length of the CDR3 is 14 residues. Germline CDR1 SNHLY, CDR2 FYNNEI. J lost 7 bases, V lost 6 bases, and 6 bases had no gene match. The DNA of the CDR3 is TGTGCCAGCAGCTCGGACAGGAAAAATTCACCCCTCCACTTT. Translating it yields CASSSDRKNSPLHF.

The chain combines TRBV5-4 with TRBJ2-7, with D perhaps TRBD2 (6 bases). Trimming stripped 5 bases from V and 0 bases from J, with 12 bases between. The germline gives CDR1 SGHNT, CDR2 YYREEE (reference sequence). The CDR3 consists of 14 residues. For the CDR3, the DNA is TGTGCCAGCAGGGAGGGGATTAGCTCCTACGAGCAGTACTTC. It is translated as CASREGISSYEQYF. The variable domain in full, with the rest retrieved from reference TRBV5-4 and TRBJ2-7, is ETGVTQSPTHLIKTRGQQVTLRCSSQSGHNTVSWYQQALGQGPQFIFQYYREEENGRGNFPPRFSGLQFPNYSSELNVNALELDDSALYLCASREGISSYEQYFGPGTRLTVT.

The rearrangement uses TRBV30 and TRBJ2-1; D may be TRBD2 (5 bases). Germline loops: CDR1 GTSNPN, CDR2 SVGIG (reference sequence). The CDR3 length is 11 residues. V dropped 0 bases and J dropped 10 bases, with 7 bases sitting between them. In DNA, the CDR3 is TGTGCCTGGAGTGTCGAGCGGGAGCAGTTCTTC. Translation: CAWSVEREQFF.

The CDR3 loop is CASSLVDQGAYEQYF. In nucleotides, the CDR3 is TGTGCCAGCAGTTTAGTCGACCAAGGGGCCTACGAGCAGTACTTC. The chain employs TRBV28 and TRBJ2-7, with a weak D call TRBD1 (5 bases). The CDR3 runs 15 residues. Germline V gene lookup returns CDR1 MDHEN and CDR2 SYDVKM. V was cut by 2 bases and J by 2 bases, with 13 bases left in between.

This sequence joins TRBV18 and TRBJ2-1; D unclear. V lost 4 bases and J 5 bases, leaving 9 bases between the germline ends. From germline, CDR1 is KGHSH and CDR2 LQKENI. The CDR3 runs 13 residues. CDR3 loop: CASSLNRDNEQFF. CDR3 bases: TGTGCCAGCTCACTTAACCGGGACAATGAGCAGTTCTTC.

This chain connects TRBV6-5 to TRBJ1-2; no reliable D call. The CDR3 consists of 14 residues. Germline CDR1 is MNHEY and CDR2 is SVGAGI. V lost 6 bases to trimming and J lost 3 bases, with 14 bases between them. This CDR3 is CASRESAVDYGYTF. DNA of the CDR3: TGTGCCAGCAGGGAGAGTGCGGTAGACTATGGCTACACCTTC.

V gene TRBV5-1 combines with J gene TRBJ1-5; unclear D gene. Trimming removed 6 bases from V and 5 bases from J, with 12 bases in between. The CDR3 is made up of 13 amino acids. CDR1 and CDR2 from the germline V gene are SGHRS and YFSETQ. In DNA, the CDR3 is TGCGCCAGCAAGTGGGCACCCGATCAGCCCCAGCATTTT. This gives the protein CASKWAPDQPQHF.

This chain links TRBV27 with TRBJ2-3, with 8 bases identical to TRBD2. The CDR3 covers 17 residues. J gave up 2 bases and V 7 bases, and 14 bases lay outside the gene matches. CDR1 is MNHEY and CDR2 is SMNVEV in the germline V gene (reference sequence). Here the CDR3 DNA reads TGTGCCAGCACGGGGCTAGCGGGCCCAACTCTCACAGATACGCAGTATTTT. Translating it yields CASTGLAGPTLTDTQYF.

The rearrangement uses TRBV19 and TRBJ2-1, with a tentative D call TRBD1 (7 bases). This CDR3 comprises 14 residues. The germline V gene has CDR1 LNHDA and CDR2 SQIVND (reference sequence). V lost 5 bases and J 5 bases, leaving 13 bases between the germline ends. The CDR3 spells CASSPAGGHNEQFF. CDR3 DNA: TGTGCCAGTAGTCCTGCAGGGGGGCACAATGAGCAGTTCTTC.